This TCR beta chain is from a study of beta chain features in type 1 diabetes (dated by TCRdb to the late 2010s). About the study as a whole: Patients and healthy donors did not differ in mean age, gender distribution, total cell number or subset yield. A total of some 100,000,000 sorted cells were examined across all samples, and the number of cells per subset was strongly correlated with RNA yield. Regulatory and stem cell-like memory subsets were obtained from only 8 patients and roughly 8 healthy donors, while naive and central memory subsets were obtained from all 30 or so donors. In the study, recently diagnosed type 1 diabetes patients and matched healthy donors were compared on the TCRB repertoires of their sorted circulating CD4+ T cell subsets.

General conclusions and limits of the study: Because small numbers of individuals were included in the HLA sub-analyses, any influence of HLA type on TCRB rearrangement was left unresolved. Shorter templates might have been favored by PCR, but patient and control samples were amplified and corrected together, so both groups would have been affected equally by any skew. Naive, central memory and regulatory TCRB repertoires appeared more similar among patients than among healthy donors. A moderate but significant shortening of TCRB CDR3 length was observed in type 1 diabetes patients in all four CD4+ subsets. Because cDNA was sequenced instead of genomic DNA, highly expressing activated cells could be over-represented, though the groups showed no difference in activation or CD3 levels. Fewer insertions and more nucleotide deletions at VDJ recombination sites were observed in patients with type 1 diabetes, implying thymic rearrangement abnormalities.

A single peripheral blood draw of approximately 120 mL on average was collected from each donor into heparinised tubes. Naive, central memory, regulatory and stem cell-like memory CD4+ T cells were sorted on a BD FACSAria II using a panel including CD45RO, CCR7, CD25, CD127, CD95 and CD27. A purity above 98% was achieved for all sorted populations. PBMCs were separated immediately by Lymphoprep density gradient centrifugation and were stained directly, without being cultured. Samples were stained and sorted in pairs, with one healthy donor and one patient per experiment, so that batch effects were minimized. The High Capacity cDNA Reverse Transcription Kit was used to reverse transcribe all of the isolated RNA, meaning that expressed TCRB transcripts were what got sequenced. Deep immunoSEQ sequencing was performed on naive, central memory and regulatory T cell samples, with an average of approximately 3.9 million total reads per sample. Sorted cells were lysed in RLT buffer and RNA was extracted with DNase-treated RNeasy Micro or Mini kits, depending on cell number. Each cell subset was processed on its own to prevent cross-contamination, while patient and healthy donor samples were processed together. TCRB sequences were amplified from cDNA with the immunoSEQ multiplex PCR, producing 87-bp fragments spanning the CDR3 region. Amplicons were sequenced on the Illumina HiSeq platform. For the original study's pipeline: Synthetic template baselines were used to correct PCR bias computationally, reads within Hamming distance 2 were collapsed together, and singletons that could not be merged were discarded. Reads were aligned against IMGT to assign V, D and J genes, CDR3 length and insertions or deletions at six rearrangement sites. Within each subset, clonotype counts were normalized to the number of sorted cells before true diversity and Gini coefficients were calculated with the tcR R package. Repertoire sharing was quantified using the overlap coefficient calculated on TCRB nucleotide sequences. Out-of-frame TCRB sequences from naive cells were analyzed to stand in for the pre-selection repertoire. Here the immuneACCESS table is served through TCRdb, limited to in-frame sequences with V and J called. Missing clones are a known gap in these copies; in checked studies unresolved V genes cover under half, and the rest lacks a known reason. The V and J calls and the clone size are those of that table, but D and trimming were determined from the DNA. The sample table shows 360,000 or so clones, and roughly a fifth are seen once. Roughly 0.045% of the sample is taken by the ten largest.

With regard to this clone: Its antigen has not been determined. No qualities accompany the bases; no much larger clone lies one base away.

Sequences were obtained from naive CD4+ T cells from blood. The sample's cell subset or site label, decoded: true naive CD4+ T cells. The sequence was collected from a woman younger than 35 in good health.

CDR3 reads: CASSLYGGSVPDTQYF. At the DNA level, the sequence is TGCGCCAGCAGCCTTTATGGTGGTAGCGTCCCAGATACGCAGTATTTT. In this chain, TRBV4-3 is recombined with TRBJ2-3; TRBD2 is perhaps the D gene, given 5 matching bases. The CDR3 runs 16 amino acids, cysteine and phenylalanine included. Here the CDR3 DNA is all that survives: 48 bases in frame from base 1. Trimming costs V 4 bases and J 4 bases, and their ends lie 18 bases apart. CDR1 and CDR2, per the germline V gene, are LGHNA and YSLEER.